This T cell receptor beta chain appears in the sequencing data of a study of blood T cell repertoires in COVID-19. The overall study: Acute and convalescent COVID-19 specimens originated in the United States, Italy and Spain. PBMCs, B-cell-depleted T cells, or T cells were the source of the cDNA or gDNA that made up the material.

Germline CDR1 is MNHEY and CDR2 is SMNVEV (reference sequence). The V segment lost 6 bases and the J segment 9 bases; nucleotides outside the gene matches: 5. This CDR3 region has 12 residues. A single count supports this clone. The protocol was immunoSEQ multiplex PCR, while the TCRdb copy is restricted to in-frame clones and leaves out a portion. Here the sample spans 95,000 to 110,000 clones, around 89% being singletons. This TCR derives from a man aged 40-49 years with active or convalescent COVID-19. Source material: peripheral blood. This chain uses TRBV27 with TRBJ2-1; 7 nucleotides line up with TRBD1. CDR3 nucleotides: TGTGCCAGCAGCTCGGACAGGAGTGAGCAGTTCTTC. It encodes CASSSDRSEQFF.